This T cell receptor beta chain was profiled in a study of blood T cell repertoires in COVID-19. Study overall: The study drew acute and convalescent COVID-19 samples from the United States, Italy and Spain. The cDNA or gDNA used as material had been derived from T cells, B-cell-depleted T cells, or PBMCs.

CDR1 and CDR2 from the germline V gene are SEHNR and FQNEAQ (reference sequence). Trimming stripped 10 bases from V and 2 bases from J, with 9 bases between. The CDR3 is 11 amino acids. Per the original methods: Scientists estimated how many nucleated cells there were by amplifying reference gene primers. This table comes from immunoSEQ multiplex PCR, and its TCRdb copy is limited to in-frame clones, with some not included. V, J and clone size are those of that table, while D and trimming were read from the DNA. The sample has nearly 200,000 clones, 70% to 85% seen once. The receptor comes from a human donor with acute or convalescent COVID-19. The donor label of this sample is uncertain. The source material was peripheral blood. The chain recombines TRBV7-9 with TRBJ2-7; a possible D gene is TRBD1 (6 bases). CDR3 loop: CATQGPYEQYF. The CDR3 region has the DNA TGTGCCACCCAGGGGCCCTACGAGCAGTACTTC.